Below are 5 T cell receptor beta chains sequenced from a single sample in a study of post-analysis software for immune sequencing data. Overall study findings and caveats: Elevated frequency relative to controls characterized 4 or 5 TRBV segments in patients, TRBV5-6, TRBV5-1 and TRBV20-1 among them.

Their antigens remain unidentified. TCR beta cDNA libraries had unique molecular identifiers. In TCRdb, the PCR reads were re-called with MiXCR into one record per CDR3 protein. The table lists roughly 410,000 distinct CDR3 sequences, less than 35% of them singletons. The specimen sequenced was blood. The source is a girl between 5 and 17 years old with multiple sclerosis.

The table lists this clonotype with a few counts. The rearrangement links TRBV15 to TRBJ2-5; TRBD2 aligns across 7 bases. CDR3 size: 14 residues. Per germline, CDR1 LNHNV and CDR2 YYDKDF (reference sequence). V lost 1 base to trimming and J lost 4 bases; unmatched junction nucleotides: 3. In nucleotides, the CDR3 is TGTGCCACCAGCAGAGCTAGCGGTGGAGAGACCCAGTACTTC. Translation gives CATSRASGGETQYF.

The chain joins TRBV6-6 to TRBJ2-3; 9 bases are shared with TRBD1. This CDR3 has 16 residues. In germline, CDR1 is MNHNY, CDR2 SVGAGI (reference sequence). V lost 8 bases, J lost 0 bases, and 9 bases stayed unmatched. CDR3 in amino acids: CASFRQGVGSTDTQYF. In nucleotides, the CDR3 is TGTGCCAGCTTCCGACAGGGGGTCGGAAGCACAGATACGCAGTATTTT.

The chain joins TRBV5-1 to TRBJ2-1, with 7 bases fitting TRBD2. V gave up 2 bases and J gave up 0 bases; unmatched junction bases: 5. The CDR3 runs to 16 residues. CDR1 SGHRS and CDR2 YFSETQ come from the germline V gene. CDR3 in DNA: TGCGCCAGCAGCTTATTGGGGGGGAGCTCCTACAATGAGCAGTTCTTC. Its translation is CASSLLGGSSYNEQFF.

The CDR3 sequence: CSARDVDSPAIAYGYTF. Written as DNA, the CDR3 is TGCAGTGCTAGAGATGTGGACAGCCCGGCCATCGCCTATGGCTACACCTTC. The genes are TRBV20-1 and TRBJ1-2, with D possibly being TRBD1 (6 bases). The CDR3 covers 17 residues. V was cut by 0 bases and J by 4 bases, with 21 bases left in between. Germline loops: CDR1 DFQATT, CDR2 SNEGSKA (reference sequence).

The CDR3 is CASSKRDAEVTQYF. Written as DNA, the CDR3 is TGTGCCAGCAGCAAGCGGGACGCCGAAGTGACCCAGTACTTC. The rearrangement uses TRBV7-6 and TRBJ2-5; 7 bases align to TRBD2. Germline values: CDR1 SGHVS, CDR2 FNYEAQ. J was trimmed by 7 bases and V by 5 bases; bases with no gene match: 10. The CDR3 covers 14 residues. Drawing the rest from reference TRBV7-6 and TRBJ2-5, the complete variable domain is GAGVSQSPRYKVTKRGQDVALRCDPISGHVSLYWYRQALGQGPEFLTYFNYEAQQDKSGLPNDRFSAERPEGSISTLTIQRTEQRDSAMYRCASSKRDAEVTQYFGPGTRLLVL.